This is a list of T cell receptor beta chains from one sample in a study of T cell changes during pregnancy in multiple sclerosis. Using immunoSEQ multiplex PCR, the repertoire was profiled, and TCRdb retains in-frame clones only, with some absent. Among about 70,000 clones listed, 75% to 95% were seen once. The material sequenced was peripheral blood, taken in the first trimester of pregnancy. The receptors come from a female donor with multiple sclerosis, enrolled in a pregnancy study. Each CDR3 is given with its conserved first and last residue. The D gene is left open where the match is weak. Only some rows state a clone size, as once, few, many or a class for expanded clones.

D gene	V gene	clone size	J gene	CDR3 DNA	CDR3 protein
TRBD1	TRBV7-7	.	TRBJ1-4	TGTGCCAGCAGCCCAGGGACAGGGTACGAAAAACTGTTTTTT	CASSPGTGYEKLFF
.	TRBV28	.	TRBJ2-6	TGTGCCAGCAGTTCCGGGGGCTCTGGGGCCAACGTCCTGACTTTC	CASSSGGSGANVLTF
.	TRBV12-5	.	TRBJ2-7	TGTGCTAGTGGTTTGGAGGCCCCGGGGGCCTACGAGCAGTACTTC	CASGLEAPGAYEQYF
.	TRBV6-1	.	TRBJ1-1	TGTGCCAGCAGTAGAACAGGGCGGCCGAACACTGAAGCTTTCTTT	CASSRTGRPNTEAFF
TRBD1	TRBV7-9	.	TRBJ1-1	TGTGCCAGCAGCTTGGGCGAAACAGGGGGAAACCCCGAAGCTTTCTTT	CASSLGETGGNPEAFF
.	TRBV28	.	TRBJ2-1	TGTGCCAGCAGATACAACAATGAGCAGTTCTTC	CASRYNNEQFF
.	TRBV20-1	.	TRBJ1-1	TGCAGTGCTTACAGGGAATCTGAAGCTTTCTTT	CSAYRESEAFF
TRBD2	TRBV10-3	.	TRBJ2-7	TGTGCCATCAGGGAGGAGGGGCTAGCGGGCTACGAGCAGTACTTC	CAIREEGLAGYEQYF
.	TRBV7-9	.	TRBJ1-4	TGTGCCAGCACCGACCTGGGGGGGGCACCTAATGAAAAACTGTTTTTT	CASTDLGGAPNEKLFF
.	TRBV11-1	few	TRBJ2-2	TGTGCCAGCAGCTTAGTGGGGGCCGGTACCGGGGAGCTGTTTTTT	CASSLVGAGTGELFF
.	TRBV9	.	TRBJ1-5	TGTGCCAGCAGCGGACCAGGGTTGTATCAGCCCCAGCATTTT	CASSGPGLYQPQHF
.	TRBV6-6	.	TRBJ2-1	TGTGCCAGCAGCCGGGACTGGGGTGGCAATGAGCAGTTCTTC	CASSRDWGGNEQFF
.	TRBV7-8	.	TRBJ1-5	TGTGCCAGCAGCTTATCTAGTTACAGGGCCCCCAATCAGCCCCAGCATTTT	CASSLSSYRAPNQPQHF
TRBD2	TRBV19	once	TRBJ2-1	TGTGCCAGTAGTACCTCGGGACTAGCGGAGAATGAGCAGTTCTTC	CASSTSGLAENEQFF
.	TRBV6-5	.	TRBJ1-2	TGTGCCAGCAGCGGTATTCTAGATGCTGACTATGGCTACACCTTC	CASSGILDADYGYTF
TRBD1	TRBV11-3	.	TRBJ2-7	TGTGCCAGCAGCGGGACAGGGGGCCTCGAGCAGTACTTC	CASSGTGGLEQYF
TRBD2	TRBV10-2	.	TRBJ2-1	TGCGCCAGCACTCAGACTAGCGGGATTAGTAATGAGCAGTTCTTC	CASTQTSGISNEQFF
.	TRBV14	.	TRBJ2-2	TGTGCCAGCAGCCAGCAACGGACCGGGGAGCTGTTTTTT	CASSQQRTGELFF
TRBD1	TRBV30	.	TRBJ1-6	TGTGCCTGGAGCACCGGGACAGATAATTCACCCCTCCACTTT	CAWSTGTDNSPLHF
.	TRBV5-1	.	TRBJ1-2	TGCGCCAGCAGCTTGGAACCAGGAACAAACTATGGCTACACCTTC	CASSLEPGTNYGYTF
TRBD2	TRBV5-1	.	TRBJ2-7	TGCGCCAGCAGCTTGGGAACCGGCCGTAGCGGGACGCTCGACGAGCAGTACTTC	CASSLGTGRSGTLDEQYF
.	TRBV19	.	TRBJ1-2	TGTGCCAGTAGTATACGGGTCGGGAACTATGGCTACACCTTC	CASSIRVGNYGYTF
.	TRBV28	.	TRBJ1-1	TGTGCCAGCAGTTTAACCTGGGCAGACACTGAAGCTTTCTTT	CASSLTWADTEAFF
TRBD1	TRBV10-1	.	TRBJ2-3	TGCGCCAGCAGTGTGGGACAGAGGATGGGGGATACGCAGTATTTT	CASSVGQRMGDTQYF
TRBD1	TRBV29-1	few	TRBJ1-5	TGCAGCGTTGTAACAGGGGCAGGCAATCAGCCCCAGCATTTT	CSVVTGAGNQPQHF
.	TRBV6-5	.	TRBJ1-5	TGTGCCAGCAGTTCGGGAGGTTGGCAGCCCCAGCATTTT	CASSSGGWQPQHF
TRBD1	TRBV7-2	.	TRBJ1-4	TGTGCCAGCAGCTCCTCGACAGGGACTAATGAAAAACTGTTTTTT	CASSSSTGTNEKLFF
.	TRBV19	.	TRBJ1-1	TGTGCCAGTAGTAAACGAGGGTTGGCTGAAGCTTTCTTT	CASSKRGLAEAFF
.	TRBV6-1	.	TRBJ1-2	TGTGCCAGCAGTGTGAGGCTGCTCTATGGCTACACCTTC	CASSVRLLYGYTF
TRBD1	TRBV19	.	TRBJ1-1	TGTGCCAGTAGTTCCGACAGGGTGGGTCTCACTGAAGCTTTCTTT	CASSSDRVGLTEAFF
TRBD1	TRBV5-4	.	TRBJ2-7	TGTGCCAGCAGCTTGGGCCTCAAAAACCGGGACAGGGTTCTCTACGAGCAGTACTTC	CASSLGLKNRDRVLYEQYF
.	TRBV20-1	once	TRBJ2-7	TGCAGTGCATCCGGCTCCTACGAGCAGTACTTC	CSASGSYEQYF
.	TRBV6-1	.	TRBJ2-5	TGTGCCAGCAGTGAAAGCGGAGGGTTAGTGACCCAGTACTTC	CASSESGGLVTQYF
.	TRBV4-1	.	TRBJ2-5	TGCGCCAGCAGCCAAACGGGACTGCAAGAGACCCAGTACTTC	CASSQTGLQETQYF
.	TRBV5-1	few	TRBJ1-1	TGCGCCAGCAGCTTGGGACAAGACACTGAAGCTTTCTTT	CASSLGQDTEAFF
TRBD1	TRBV9	once	TRBJ2-7	TGTGCCAGCAGCGAGGGGACAGCTTTAGTCTACGAGCAGTACTTC	CASSEGTALVYEQYF
TRBD1	TRBV27	.	TRBJ2-7	TGTGCCAGCTGGGGACAGGGGGGGATTAGGGAGCAGTACTTC	CASWGQGGIREQYF
.	TRBV5-1	.	TRBJ1-2	TGCGCCAGCAGCCCCATCCAGGGCAGCCGAGTCCTTAACTATGGCTACACCTTC	CASSPIQGSRVLNYGYTF
TRBD1	TRBV5-1	.	TRBJ1-1	TGCGCCAGCAGCTTTCAGGGGGCCATCGGGACTGAAGCTTTCTTT	CASSFQGAIGTEAFF
.	TRBV19	.	TRBJ2-1	TGTGCCAGTAGTATTACAGGGAGCAAGTACAATGAGCAGTTCTTC	CASSITGSKYNEQFF
.	TRBV7-2	.	TRBJ1-2	TGTGCCAGCAGCTTAGATACCAGGGTAGGCTATGGCTACACCTTC	CASSLDTRVGYGYTF
.	TRBV7-3	.	TRBJ2-5	TGTGCCAGCAGCCGCGGGGTAACAGAGACCCAGTACTTC	CASSRGVTETQYF
TRBD2	TRBV7-3	once	TRBJ2-3	TGTGCCAGCAGCCCGAAGGGACTAACTAGCACAGATACGCAGTATTTT	CASSPKGLTSTDTQYF
TRBD1	TRBV18	.	TRBJ1-5	TGTGCCAGCTCACCGGAACAGGGGCTTAGCAATCAGCCCCAGCATTTT	CASSPEQGLSNQPQHF
.	TRBV6-1	.	TRBJ2-2	TGTGCCAGCAGTGGGAACAGGGTAGTCACCGGGGAGCTGTTTTTT	CASSGNRVVTGELFF
.	TRBV2	.	TRBJ2-5	TGTGCCAGCACAGAGAGGGGAGCAGGGGCAAGGCAAGAGACCCAGTACTTC	CASTERGAGARQETQYF
.	TRBV19	.	TRBJ1-1	TGTGCCAGTAGTCCTGGACAGCTTGAAGCTTTCTTT	CASSPGQLEAFF
.	TRBV28	.	TRBJ2-7	TGTGCCAGCAGTTTTAGTCAGCGTATCTACGAGCAGTACTTC	CASSFSQRIYEQYF
TRBD1	TRBV9	.	TRBJ1-2	TGTGCCAGCAGCGTAGGGACAGGAGCTAACTATGGCTACACCTTC	CASSVGTGANYGYTF
.	TRBV2	.	TRBJ1-4	TGTGCCAGCAGGGGGCGGGGCAGGGATGAAAAACTGTTTTTT	CASRGRGRDEKLFF
TRBD1	TRBV15	.	TRBJ2-3	TGTGCCACCAGCAGATCGGGACAGCGCACAGATACGCAGTATTTT	CATSRSGQRTDTQYF
TRBD1	TRBV10-3	few	TRBJ1-1	TGTGCCGTACAGGGGGCCTCTGAAGCTTTCTTT	CAVQGASEAFF